This T cell receptor beta chain emerged from a study of T cells in Graves' hyperthyroidism and ophthalmopathy. Study-wide results and caveats: Most thyroid clonotypes that were expanded above 0.001 also turned up in blood.

This clonotype came up many times. Its antigen is unknown. The length of the CDR3 is 13 residues. Per the germline V gene, CDR1 is SGHVS and CDR2 is FQNEAQ. V gave up 5 bases and J gave up 6 bases; unmatched junction bases: 6. RNA transcripts yielded amplified TCR beta CDR3 regions. With the HTBI primer set, the TCR CDR3 went through a first round of RT-PCR. TCRdb reprocessed the multiplex PCR reads via MiXCR and lists one record per CDR3 protein. This sample yields 610,000 or so distinct CDR3 sequences, of which about half are seen a single time; around 8% belongs to the top ten. Patients were excluded because of uncontrolled infection, other autoimmune disease, pregnancy or lactation. Clinical symptoms, serum thyroxine and TRAb, thyroid ultrasound and orbital computed tomography were used for the diagnoses.

Sequencing was carried out using peripheral blood or thyroid tissue (not recorded which). The TCR comes from a young woman with Graves' hyperthyroidism. The chain couples TRBV7-8 to TRBJ2-7, with TRBD1 identical over 8 bases. CDR3 residues: CASSPGQGGEQYF. Written as DNA, the CDR3 is TGTGCCAGCAGCCCCGGACAGGGTGGCGAGCAGTACTTC.